This T cell receptor beta chain was recorded in a study of early T cells in non-severe SARS-CoV-2 infection. The library protocol tagged individual cDNA molecules with unique molecular identifiers. TCRdb passed the 5' RACE reads through MiXCR, listing each CDR3 protein once. Of tens of thousands of distinct CDR3 sequences in the sample, approximately 11% were seen once. The CDR3 consists of 16 residues. V lost 3 bases, J lost 3 bases, and 4 bases stayed unmatched. Germline assignment: CDR1 ENHRY and CDR2 SYGVKD. The sample taken for sequencing was whole blood. This chain uses TRBV10-3 with TRBJ2-1; 11 nucleotides align to TRBD2. The receptor was derived from an adult who was a healthcare worker with PCR-confirmed SARS-CoV-2 infection or an uninfected control (not recorded which). The CDR3 loop is CAISDSLAGDYNEQFF. CDR3 DNA sequence: TGTGCCATCAGTGACTCACTAGCGGGAGACTACAATGAGCAGTTCTTC.